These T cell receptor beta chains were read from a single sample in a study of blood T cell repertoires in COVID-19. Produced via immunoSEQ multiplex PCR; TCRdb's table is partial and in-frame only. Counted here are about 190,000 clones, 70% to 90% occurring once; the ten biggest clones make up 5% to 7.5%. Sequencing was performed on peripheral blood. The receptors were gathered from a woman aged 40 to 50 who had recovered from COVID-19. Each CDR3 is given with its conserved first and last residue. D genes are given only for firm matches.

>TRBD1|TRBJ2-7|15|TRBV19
CASSRNRGQGDEQYF
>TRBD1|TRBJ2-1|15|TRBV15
CATSRDRGRDNEQFF
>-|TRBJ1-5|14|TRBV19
CASTDSRPAQPQHF
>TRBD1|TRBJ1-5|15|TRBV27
CASRRDREMGQPQHF
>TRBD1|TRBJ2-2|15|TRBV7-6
CASSIQGASTGELFF
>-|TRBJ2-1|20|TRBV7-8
CASSRTSTATYSSSYNEQFF
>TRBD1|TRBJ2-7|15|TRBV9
CASSPYRGASYEQYF
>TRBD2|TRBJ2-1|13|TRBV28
CASSLLAVNEQFF
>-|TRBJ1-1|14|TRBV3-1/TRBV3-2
CASSPWGENTEAFF
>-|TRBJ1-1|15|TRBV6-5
CASSSQTGVNTEAFF